Below, 24 T cell receptor beta chains from the same sample are listed, as sequenced in a study of blood T cell repertoires in COVID-19. Libraries were prepared by immunoSEQ multiplex PCR; TCRdb keeps only in-frame clonotypes and omits some of them. The profile shows roughly 120,000 clones, under 95% of them singletons. Input material: peripheral blood. The receptor set was obtained from a man aged 60-69 years with COVID-19, enrolled during active disease.

The chain recombines TRBV7-8 with TRBJ2-6; D ambiguous. Deletions cut 0 bases from V and 1 base from J, with 4 bases between. The CDR3 sequence is 15 residues long. Germline assignment: CDR1 SGHVS and CDR2 FQNEAQ. CDR3 coding DNA: TGTGCCAGCAGCTTAGCGACATCTGGGGCCAACGTCCTGACTTTC. Amino acid sequence: CASSLATSGANVLTF.

This rearrangement joins TRBV21-1 to TRBJ2-7; TRBD2 was called by the table and not checked on the DNA. TRBV21-1 is assigned pseudogene status. CDR3 length equals 17 residues. In nucleotides, the CDR3 is TGTGCCAGCACCAGATTAAAACAACTAGCGGGAGCCTACGAGCAGTACTTC. Translating it yields CASTRLKQLAGAYEQYF.

This chain connects TRBV25-1 to TRBJ2-1; D is ambiguous. The V end lost 6 bases, the J end lost 4 bases, and 10 bases lay between the germline ends. The V gene's germline CDR1 is MGHDK and CDR2 SYGVNS. CDR3 size: 13 residues. The CDR3 here is CASSGDTYNEQFF. CDR3 nucleotides: TGTGCCAGCAGCGGTGACACGTACAATGAGCAGTTCTTC.

V usage is TRBV2 and J usage is TRBJ2-7, with 8 positions matching TRBD1. V shed 7 bases and J 5 bases; nucleotides not matched to a gene: 10. Looked up from germline, CDR1 is SNHLY and CDR2 is FYNNEI. The CDR3 is 14 residues long. CDR3 protein: CASTSDRARNEQYF. The DNA of the CDR3 is TGTGCCAGCACCTCGGACAGGGCGAGGAACGAGCAGTACTTC.

This clone has just a few counts. The chain couples TRBV6-1 to TRBJ1-5, with D tentatively TRBD1 (5 bases). The germline V gene has CDR1 MNHNS and CDR2 SASEGT. Trimming cost V 0 bases and J 7 bases, with 16 bases left between them. This CDR3 region has 16 residues. Written as DNA, the CDR3 is TGTGCCAGCAGTGAAGCGGAGGGGATGGGGGAGCAGCCCCAGCATTTT. It specifies CASSEAEGMGEQPQHF.

The chain joins TRBV13 to TRBJ1-1; D gene ambiguous. The CDR3 is 14 amino acids. Trimming removed 5 bases from V and 0 bases from J, with 10 bases in between. CDR1 PRHDT and CDR2 FYEKMQ come from the germline V gene (reference sequence). The CDR3 DNA reads as TGTGCCAGCAGCCCAAGCCCATTGAACACTGAAGCTTTCTTT. This codes for CASSPSPLNTEAFF.

The chain employs TRBV28 and TRBJ1-6; 7 bases align to TRBD1. The CDR3 spans 15 residues. The V and J ends lost 5 bases and 7 bases, in that order; junction bases with no gene match: 8. The germline CDR1 and CDR2 sequences are MDHEN and SYDVKM. The CDR3 sequence: CASSQPGQLNSPLHF. CDR3 nucleotides: TGTGCCAGCAGTCAACCGGGACAGCTGAATTCACCCCTCCACTTT.

V gene TRBV6-5 combines with J gene TRBJ2-2; 13 bases align to TRBD2. From germline, CDR1 is MNHEY and CDR2 SVGAGI. This CDR3 has 15 amino acids. V lost 6 bases to trimming and J lost 6 bases; unmatched junction nucleotides: 4. CDR3 loop: CASSRTSGRAGELFF. DNA of the CDR3: TGTGCCAGCAGCCGTACTAGCGGGAGGGCCGGGGAGCTGTTTTTT.

This chain joins TRBV11-3 and TRBJ2-2, with TRBD2 matching 10 bases. With 5 bases clipped from V and 6 bases from J, the junction kept 6 bases outside the gene matches. The CDR3 consists of 15 residues. The V gene's germline CDR1 is SGHNT and CDR2 YENEEA. This chain's CDR3 is CASSLTLAGAGELFF. CDR3 DNA sequence: TGTGCCAGCAGCCTTACTCTAGCGGGGGCCGGGGAGCTGTTTTTT.

J is TRBJ1-2 and V is TRBV29-1; 12 bases align to TRBD1. This CDR3 region has 12 residues. Germline V gene sequence: CDR1 SQVTM, CDR2 ANQGSEA. V trimming: 6 bases; J trimming: 7 bases; junction bases outside the gene matches: 3. For the CDR3, the DNA is TGCAGCGTCGGGACAGGGGGCACTGGCTACACCTTC. Its translation is CSVGTGGTGYTF.

V is TRBV18 and J is TRBJ2-5; tentatively, D is TRBD2 (7 bases). V dropped 3 bases and J dropped 4 bases, with 9 bases sitting between them. The CDR3 covers 13 residues. The germline gives CDR1 KGHSH, CDR2 LQKENI. The CDR3 region is CASSPRGGETQYF. As DNA, the CDR3 is TGTGCCAGCTCACCTAGGGGGGGAGAGACCCAGTACTTC.

The chain recombines TRBV6-2 or TRBV6-3 with TRBJ2-1; D not resolved. V was trimmed by 2 bases and J by 4 bases, leaving 9 bases between them. This CDR3 has 14 amino acids. The germline CDR1 and CDR2 sequences are MNHEY and SVGEGT. CDR3 region: CASSYGAQYNEQFF. CDR3 nucleotide sequence: TGTGCCAGCAGTTACGGAGCACAATACAATGAGCAGTTCTTC.

The rearrangement uses TRBV5-1 and TRBJ1-1; TRBD1 aligns across 10 bases. The CDR3 is made up of 16 amino acids. The junction had 9 bases not matched to a gene; V was cut back by 4 bases and J by 3 bases. From germline, CDR1 is SGHRS and CDR2 YFSETQ. The chain's CDR3 is CASSRTGGNADTEAFF. CDR3 in DNA: TGCGCCAGCAGCCGGACAGGGGGAAATGCGGACACTGAAGCTTTCTTT.

The J gene is TRBJ2-3, the V gene TRBV28; 7 positions match TRBD2. CDR1 and CDR2 from the germline V gene are MDHEN and SYDVKM. With V trimmed by 5 bases and J by 1 base, 6 bases remained unmatched. The CDR3 consists of 15 residues. For the CDR3, the DNA is TGTGCCAGCAGTAAAAGGGGAGGGGGCACAGATACGCAGTATTTT. Protein sequence: CASSKRGGGTDTQYF.

The chain uses TRBV19 and TRBJ2-3; 13 positions agree with TRBD2. Per the germline V gene, CDR1 is LNHDA and CDR2 is SQIVND (reference sequence). V gave up 4 bases and J gave up 2 bases; unmatched junction bases: 12. The CDR3 totals 19 residues. The CDR3 sequence: CASSSRLAGGSQPTDTQYF. Here the CDR3 DNA reads TGTGCCAGTAGTAGCCGACTAGCGGGAGGTTCCCAACCCACAGATACGCAGTATTTT.

V usage is TRBV24-1 and J usage is TRBJ2-1; the match to TRBD2 covers 10 bases. The ends lost 10 bases at V and 8 bases at J; junction bases unmatched: 7. The CDR3 has 13 residues. CDR1 and CDR2 from the germline V gene are KGHDR and SFDVKD. The CDR3 protein is CATGGGTSDEQFF. CDR3 DNA sequence: TGTGCCACTGGAGGCGGGACTAGCGATGAGCAGTTCTTC.

This clone has only one observation. The V call is TRBV18, the J call TRBJ2-1; tentative D call: TRBD1 (5 bases). From germline, CDR1 is KGHSH and CDR2 LQKENI. The germline V and J ends were trimmed by 3 bases and 1 base, with 10 bases remaining between them. The CDR3 runs to 15 residues. CDR3 in DNA: TGTGCCAGCTCACCCGCGGACATTTCCTACAATGAGCAGTTCTTC. It yields the protein CASSPADISYNEQFF. Using reference TRBV18 and TRBJ2-1 for the parts outside the CDR3, the full variable domain is NAGVMQNPRHLVRRRGQEARLRCSPMKGHSHVYWYRQLPEEGLKFMVYLQKENIIDESGMPKERFSAEFPKEGPSILRIQQVVRGDSAAYFCASSPADISYNEQFFGPGTRLTVL.

The chain carries TRBV6-5 and TRBJ2-7, with 11 nucleotides matching TRBD2. Germline V gene sequence: CDR1 MNHEY, CDR2 SVGAGI. The length of the CDR3 is 13 residues. Losses at the gene ends were 9 bases for V and 5 bases for J; bases not matched to a gene: 6. Written as DNA, the CDR3 is TGTGCCAGGGCGACTAGCGGGATCCACGAGCAGTACTTC. The encoded protein is CARATSGIHEQYF.

This clone has a single count. The chain employs TRBV5-8 and TRBJ2-1, with 7 bases aligning to TRBD2. The V gene's germline CDR1 is SGHTS and CDR2 YDEGEE. The junction had 16 bases not matched to a gene; V was cut back by 1 base and J by 6 bases. The CDR3 has 18 residues. CDR3 nucleotide sequence: TGTGCCAGCAGCTTGTTTGTGGGGCCGGGACTACCATCCAATGAGCAGTTCTTC. It encodes CASSLFVGPGLPSNEQFF.

V and J are TRBV19 and TRBJ1-5, with D perhaps TRBD1 (5 bases). Looked up from germline, CDR1 is LNHDA and CDR2 is SQIVND (reference sequence). This CDR3 comprises 14 residues. V was trimmed by 5 bases and J by 3 bases, leaving 11 bases between them. The CDR3 is CASSPSGNNQPQHF. The CDR3 coding sequence is TGTGCCAGTAGTCCCTCAGGGAACAATCAGCCCCAGCATTTT. Filled out from reference TRBV19 and TRBJ1-5, the complete variable domain reads DGGITQSPKYLFRKEGQNVTLSCEQNLNHDAMYWYRQDPGQGLRLIYYSQIVNDFQKGDIAEGYSVSREKKESFPLTVTSAQKNPTAFYLCASSPSGNNQPQHFGDGTRLSIL.

The V call is TRBV27, the J call TRBJ1-5; D is unresolved. The ends were cut back, 4 bases at V and 6 bases at J, with 10 bases in the middle. The CDR3 totals 13 residues. CDR1 MNHEY and CDR2 SMNVEV come from the germline V gene (reference sequence). CDR3 nucleotide sequence: TGTGCCAGCAGTTCTCAAGGCGGTCAGCCCCAGCATTTT. Protein: CASSSQGGQPQHF.

This clone came up once. V usage is TRBV28 and J usage is TRBJ2-3, with 9 nucleotides matching TRBD2. There are 16 residues in the CDR3. The germline CDR1 and CDR2 sequences are MDHEN and SYDVKM. V lost 5 bases to trimming and J lost 0 bases; unmatched junction nucleotides: 6. Here the CDR3 DNA reads TGTGCCAGCAGTATCACTAGCGGGTCGAGCACAGATACGCAGTATTTT. The encoded protein is CASSITSGSSTDTQYF.

V is TRBV29-1 and J is TRBJ1-1; TRBD1 might be the D (5 bases). Trimming took 4 bases from V and 7 from J, leaving 13 bases between them. The germline gives CDR1 SQVTM, CDR2 ANQGSEA. CDR3 size: 12 residues. For the CDR3, the DNA is TGCAGCGTTGGAGAAGACAGATTTGAAGCTTTCTTT. It translates to CSVGEDRFEAFF. Complete variable domain (other parts from reference TRBV29-1 and TRBJ1-1): SAVISQKPSRDICQRGTSLTIQCQVDSQVTMMFWYRQQPGQSLTLIATANQGSEATYESGFVIDKFPISRPNLTFSTLTVSNMSPEDSSIYLCSVGEDRFEAFFGQGTRLTVV.

The chain couples TRBV28 to TRBJ1-1; D is ambiguous. There are 13 residues in the CDR3. Germline-derived CDR1 and CDR2 are MDHEN and SYDVKM. V lost 2 bases to trimming and J lost 5 bases, with 9 bases between them. For the CDR3, the DNA is TGTGCCAGCAGTTTAGGCATTTTGACTGAAGCTTTCTTT. This gives the protein CASSLGILTEAFF.